This T cell receptor beta chain came from a study of persistence of HIV-infected CD4 T cells. Findings and limits, study-wide: Bulk TCR data could not be restricted to HIV-1-infected CMV-responding cells. TCRbeta richness was lower in CMV- and Gag-responding cells than in anti-CD3/anti-CD28-responding cells.

J gave up 0 bases and V 4 bases, and 8 bases lay outside the gene matches. The germline CDR1 and CDR2 sequences are MNHNS and SASEGT. The length of the CDR3 is 18 residues. Lysates of CMV-infected fibroblasts at 10 ug/mL stimulated these cells. CD40L/CD69 double-negative CD45RO-high memory CD4+ T cells were collected. The immunoSEQ assay was version 4, run in survey mode. Data came from immunoSEQ multiplex PCR; TCRdb stores just in-frame clones and leaves some out. The profile covers 25,000 to 30,000 clones, with approximately 78% appearing a single time and 4% to 5% taken by the ten largest. Remarks on this clone: The antigen is not known.

The input for sequencing was CD4+ T cells sorted from PBMCs after roughly 18-hour stimulation, taken from a patient who received antiretroviral therapy. The J gene is TRBJ2-7, the V gene TRBV6-1; 14 bases agree with TRBD2. This receptor was identified in an adult man with HIV who was CMV-seropositive. CDR3 region: CASSGGLAGGFSSYEQYF. The CDR3 coding sequence is TGTGCCAGCAGTGGTGGACTAGCGGGGGGCTTCAGCTCCTACGAGCAGTACTTC.